These T cell receptor beta chains were read from a single sample in a study of CD4 and CD8 cells across lung adenocarcinoma regions. TCRdb re-analysed the PCR reads in MiXCR, keeping a single row per CDR3 protein. The sample consists of 20,000 to 25,000 distinct CDR3 sequences, roughly 50% of them appearing once. The sequenced sample was CD8+ T cells from the center of a lung tumor. The receptor set was obtained from a female donor with lung adenocarcinoma. The CD4 and CD8 labels of this study may be unreliable. The CDR3 runs from the conserved cysteine through the conserved F or W. The D gene is left open where the match is weak. Where a row states a size, it is once, few, many or the class of an expanded clone; other rows omit it.

DNA: TGTGCCAGGGGGCCAGGGGGCCGGGACCAAGAGATCCAGTACTTC
CDR3: CARGPGGRDQEIQYF
V: TRBV27
D: TRBD1
size: -
J: TRBJ2-4

DNA: TGTGCCAGCAGTTACTCTTCAGACAGGATTCAGTACTTC
CDR3: CASSYSSDRIQYF
V: TRBV6-2/TRBV6-3
D: -
size: -
J: TRBJ2-4

DNA: TGTGCCAGCGGAGGAAGGGGGAGCGGGGACCACGAGACGCAGTATTTC
CDR3: CASGGRGSGDHETQYF
V: TRBV6-1
D: -
size: once
J: TRBJ2-3

DNA: TGTGCCTGGACCGTAAACCGAATACCTGGCAGTGAGCAGTTCTTC
CDR3: CAWTVNRIPGSEQFF
V: TRBV30
D: -
size: few
J: TRBJ2-1

DNA: TGTGCCAGCAGTCAGGGGGGCGGGACCCAGTACTTC
CDR3: CASSQGGGTQYF
V: TRBV6-1
D: -
size: -
J: TRBJ2-5

DNA: TGTGCCAGCACCTGGACAGGGGCCTTCTCCTACAATGAGCAGTTCTTC
CDR3: CASTWTGAFSYNEQFF
V: TRBV6-1
D: TRBD1
size: -
J: TRBJ2-1

DNA: TGTGCCAGCAGCCCCGACGGGGGACTAGCGGGTAAAAAGCAGTTCTTC
CDR3: CASSPDGGLAGKKQFF
V: TRBV7-2
D: TRBD2
size: medium-sized
J: TRBJ2-1

DNA: TGTGCCAGCAGCCGGACCGCCGGACAGGGTTACGAGCAGTACTTC
CDR3: CASSRTAGQGYEQYF
V: TRBV7-2
D: TRBD1
size: -
J: TRBJ2-7

DNA: TGTGCCAGCAGCCAAGATAGAGGTACAATGGGCTTGAATTCACCCCTCCACTTT
CDR3: CASSQDRGTMGLNSPLHF
V: TRBV3-1
D: -
size: -
J: TRBJ1-6

DNA: TGTGCCAGCAGTGAACGGGGGAAGGTAGATACGCAGTATTTT
CDR3: CASSERGKVDTQYF
V: TRBV6-1
D: -
size: -
J: TRBJ2-3

DNA: TGTGCCGTCAGTGGGGGCGCGGGTGCAGATACGCAGTATTTT
CDR3: CAVSGGAGADTQYF
V: TRBV10-3
D: -
size: -
J: TRBJ2-3

DNA: TGTGCCAGCAGTTTCTTCGCGCGGGGCGGCGATGCGCAGTACTTC
CDR3: CASSFFARGGDAQYF
V: TRBV6-5
D: -
size: -
J: TRBJ2-7

DNA: TGTGCGGGGAGTGGGGGCGCAGATCCAGATACGCAGTACTTC
CDR3: CAGSGGADPDTQYF
V: TRBV27
D: -
size: once
J: TRBJ2-5

DNA: TGTGCCAGCAGGTTAGACAGGGGGTCCTACAATGAGCAGTTCTTC
CDR3: CASRLDRGSYNEQFF
V: TRBV27
D: TRBD1
size: -
J: TRBJ2-1

DNA: TGTGCCAGCAGTACTGTCTCACATCCGCGGACGGGGTCGTACTACGAGCAGTACTTC
CDR3: CASSTVSHPRTGSYYEQYF
V: TRBV27
D: -
size: -
J: TRBJ2-7

DNA: TGCGCCAGCAGCTTGGGAAGCGGCGTGGGGGGCCGTGACACAGATACGCAGTATTTC
CDR3: CASSLGSGVGGRDTDTQYF
V: TRBV5-1
D: -
size: -
J: TRBJ2-3

DNA: TGTGCCAGCACACCCTACAATGAGCAGTTCTTC
CDR3: CASTPYNEQFF
V: TRBV6-4
D: -
size: -
J: TRBJ2-1

DNA: TGTGCCAGCAGTCCCCGACAGGGCCTGGGGGCCAACGTCCTGACTTTC
CDR3: CASSPRQGLGANVLTF
V: TRBV27
D: TRBD1
size: many
J: TRBJ2-6

DNA: TGTGCCAGCAGTTTACACCCCTCTGGGGCCAACGTCCTGACTTTC
CDR3: CASSLHPSGANVLTF
V: TRBV27
D: -
size: few
J: TRBJ2-6

DNA: TGTGCCAGCAGTCGGGGGCCCCAAGAGACCCAGTACTTC
CDR3: CASSRGPQETQYF
V: TRBV7-2
D: -
size: -
J: TRBJ2-5

DNA: TGTGCCAGCAGTTTTTCCGGGGTTACAGATACGCAGTATTTT
CDR3: CASSFSGVTDTQYF
V: TRBV27
D: -
size: medium-sized
J: TRBJ2-3

DNA: TGTGCCAGCGGACGTACGAACACTGAAGCTTTCTTT
CDR3: CASGRTNTEAFF
V: TRBV6-1
D: -
size: -
J: TRBJ1-1

DNA: TGTGCCGTGGGTGAGGGGGCGGGAGGGGTAGATACGCAGTATTTT
CDR3: CAVGEGAGGVDTQYF
V: TRBV10-3
D: TRBD2
size: -
J: TRBJ2-3

DNA: TGTGCCAGCAGCGACGGAATCTCCTACGAGCAGTACTTC
CDR3: CASSDGISYEQYF
V: TRBV12-3/TRBV12-4
D: -
size: few
J: TRBJ2-7

DNA: TGTGCCAGCAGTGGCGGTGGGACATCTGGAAACACCATATATTTT
CDR3: CASSGGGTSGNTIYF
V: TRBV6-1
D: -
size: many
J: TRBJ1-3

DNA: TGTGCCAGCAGTTACATCCAGAGCTCCTACAATGAGCAGTTCTTC
CDR3: CASSYIQSSYNEQFF
V: TRBV6-5
D: -
size: -
J: TRBJ2-1